This is a list of T cell receptor beta chains from one sample in a study of blood T cell repertoires in COVID-19. The data were produced by immunoSEQ multiplex PCR, yet TCRdb's version contains in-frame clones alone and is incomplete. The sample records 200,000 to 250,000 clones, more than 80% being singletons. The specimen sequenced was PBMCs or T cells enriched from blood (not recorded which). The receptors shown here come from a woman in her forties with acute COVID-19. The CDR3 runs from the conserved cysteine through the conserved F or W. D genes are given only for firm matches. Clone size is given for some rows only: seen once, a few or many times, or a class if the clone is expanded.

TGTGCCAGCAGCTTAACGCGAAAAGAGGGGGCTGCAGTGGCTGAAGCTTTCTTT	CASSLTRKEGAAVAEAFF	few	TRBV13	TRBJ1-1	TRBD1
TGTGCCAGCACCCCGCGGTTAGGGGGCGAGGCTTTCTTT	CASTPRLGGEAFF	NA	TRBV27	TRBJ1-1	TRBD1
TGTGCCAGCAGCTTCGAGGCAGGGTCCCGTGGTGGCTACACCTTC	CASSFEAGSRGGYTF	NA	TRBV7-8	TRBJ1-2	NA
TGTGCCAGCAGTTTAGCGGGGGACCTCCCTGCGGAGCTGTTTTTT	CASSLAGDLPAELFF	once	TRBV2	TRBJ2-2	TRBD2
TGCGCCAGCAGCCAAGAAGGATGGAGGGACGGCTACACCTTC	CASSQEGWRDGYTF	NA	TRBV4-1	TRBJ1-2	NA
TGTGCCAGCAGTGGTTCCGGGACAGGGAACACCGGGGAGCTGTTTTTT	CASSGSGTGNTGELFF	NA	TRBV6-1	TRBJ2-2	TRBD1
TGTGCCAGCACAGGGGGCGGCACAGATACGCAGTATTTT	CASTGGGTDTQYF	NA	TRBV5-5	TRBJ2-3	TRBD1
TGTGCCAGCAGTGAATCCTCGGCAGGAATGTCTGAGCAGTTCTTC	CASSESSAGMSEQFF	once	TRBV6-1	TRBJ2-1	NA
TGTGCCAGCAGCCCTGCGGCTGGAGATACGCAGTATTTT	CASSPAAGDTQYF	NA	TRBV7-9	TRBJ2-3	NA
TGTGCCAGCAGCTTGGGGACAGGAACCTACAATGAGCAGTTCTTC	CASSLGTGTYNEQFF	NA	TRBV11-2	TRBJ2-1	TRBD1
TGTGCCAGCAGCCCCCGGGGGACAGGGGTAGGCAATGAGCAGTTCTTC	CASSPRGTGVGNEQFF	NA	TRBV7-3	TRBJ2-1	TRBD1
TGTGCCAGCCGACAACGGACTCCCGCGAGCACAGATACGCAGTATTTT	CASRQRTPASTDTQYF	NA	TRBV19	TRBJ2-3	NA
TGTGCCAGCAGCCTCCGACAGAGCTCCTATAATTCACCCCTCCACTTT	CASSLRQSSYNSPLHF	NA	TRBV3-1/TRBV3-2	TRBJ1-6	NA
TGTGCCAGCAGCCCCTTTCTCGCTAATGAAAAACTGTTTTTT	CASSPFLANEKLFF	few	TRBV5-5	TRBJ1-4	NA
TGTGCCAGCTCACCACCACAGGGTAGCGCTGAAGCTTTCTTT	CASSPPQGSAEAFF	NA	TRBV18	TRBJ1-1	NA
TGTGCCAGCAGACTCGGACAGGGCAGAGGATCACCCCTCCACTTT	CASRLGQGRGSPLHF	NA	TRBV6-5	TRBJ1-6	TRBD1
TGTGCCAGTAGTGAACAGGGGCGGCAGCCCCAGCATTTT	CASSEQGRQPQHF	once	TRBV19	TRBJ1-5	TRBD1
TGTGCCAGCAGCTTAGGGTTGCTAGCGGGGGGGCCAGAGACCCAGTACTTC	CASSLGLLAGGPETQYF	NA	TRBV11-3	TRBJ2-5	TRBD2